A selection of T cell receptor beta chains follows, all from one sample in a study of vaccination and CD4 T cells after COVID-19. MiXCR was run by TCRdb on the PCR reads, yielding one entry per CDR3 protein. The table shows 13,000 or so distinct CDR3 sequences, with more than 70% occurring only once. These TCRs' antigens remain unknown. The sample comprised CD4+ T cells from blood, cultured in vitro. These receptors all stem from a human donor who had recovered from COVID-19. CDR3s include the opening cysteine and the closing phenylalanine or tryptophan. Each record gives: CDR3 length, V gene, J gene, clone size, D gene, CDR3 DNA, CDR3 protein. The D gene is left open where the match is weak. The size of a clone is reported for some rows only, either as once, few or many, or as a class for expanded clones.

>14|TRBV6-1|TRBJ1-5|NA|NA
TGTGCCAGCAGTGAGGGCAGGGGCAATCAGCCCCAGCATTTT
CASSEGRGNQPQHF
>13|TRBV24-1|TRBJ1-3|NA|NA
TGTGCCACTATGCACCGCTCTGGAAACACCATATATTTT
CATMHRSGNTIYF
>13|TRBV29-1|TRBJ1-1|NA|TRBD1
TGCAGTGCACAGGGGGCCCCGAACACTGAAGCTTTCTTT
CSAQGAPNTEAFF
>16|TRBV4-1|TRBJ1-1|NA|NA
TGCGCCAGCAGCCAAGATTTCGCAGGGATGAACACTGAAGCTTTCTTT
CASSQDFAGMNTEAFF
>12|TRBV18|TRBJ1-1|once|NA
TGTGCCAGCTCAACTGCGAACACTGAAGCTTTCTTT
CASSTANTEAFF
>16|TRBV7-2|TRBJ2-7|NA|TRBD1
TGTGCCAGCAGCTTACGGGACAGGGGAAGACCTTACGAGCAGTACTTC
CASSLRDRGRPYEQYF
>16|TRBV6-4|TRBJ2-1|NA|TRBD2
TGTGCCAGCAGTGAGGAGGGCGGGAGTTTCTACAATGAGCAGTTCTTC
CASSEEGGSFYNEQFF
>12|TRBV7-9|TRBJ1-1|NA|NA
TGTGCCAGCAGCTTAACGAACACTGAAGCTTTCTTT
CASSLTNTEAFF
>16|TRBV19|TRBJ2-3|NA|TRBD1
TGTGCCAGTAAGAAGCTGAAAGGGACAGGGGCGGATACGCAGTATTTT
CASKKLKGTGADTQYF
>15|TRBV19|TRBJ1-2|NA|NA
TGTGCCAGTAGTATAGACCCCGCAAAGAACTATGGCTACACCTTC
CASSIDPAKNYGYTF
>16|TRBV6-2/TRBV6-3|TRBJ2-1|NA|TRBD2
TGTGCCAGCAGTCCTCTAGCGGCGTTGAGTTCAAATGAGCAGTTCTTC
CASSPLAALSSNEQFF
>16|TRBV18|TRBJ2-2|NA|TRBD2
TGTGCCAGCTCGCCGGCCGGGACTACGAACACCGGGGAGCTGTTTTTT
CASSPAGTTNTGELFF
>14|TRBV6-1|TRBJ1-1|NA|NA
TGTGCCAGCACCGAATATACAGGGAAGACTGAAGCTTTCTTT
CASTEYTGKTEAFF
>14|TRBV18|TRBJ2-4|NA|NA
TGTGCCAGCTCACCCCCGGGTGGCAAAAACATTCAGTACTTC
CASSPPGGKNIQYF
>14|TRBV6-1|TRBJ1-1|NA|NA
TGTGCCAGCAGCAGGATTGGACCGTTGTCTGAAGCTTTCTTT
CASSRIGPLSEAFF
>14|TRBV6-2/TRBV6-3|TRBJ1-2|NA|TRBD1
TGTGCCAGCAGTTATCGCCAGGGGGCTTCTGGCTACACCTTC
CASSYRQGASGYTF
>16|TRBV7-2|TRBJ2-4|NA|NA
TGTGCCAGCAGCTTCAGCGGGCCCCTAGCCAAAAACATTCAGTACTTC
CASSFSGPLAKNIQYF
>14|TRBV7-3|TRBJ1-1|NA|NA
TGTGCCAGCAGCTTCAAGGGTTCGCGGACTGAAGCTTTCTTT
CASSFKGSRTEAFF
>16|TRBV7-8|TRBJ1-3|NA|NA
TGTGCCAGCAGGAGGGACTTTTTAGGCTCTGGAAACACCATATATTTT
CASRRDFLGSGNTIYF
>14|TRBV15|TRBJ1-5|once|NA
TGTGCCACCAGCAGAGAAGGGAACAATCAGCCCCAGCATTTT
CATSREGNNQPQHF
>12|TRBV28|TRBJ1-1|NA|NA
TGTGCCAGCAGTTTACGGGACACTGAAGCTTTCTTT
CASSLRDTEAFF